The 30 T cell receptor beta chains below were found in one sample sequenced in a study of OX40 agonist ivuxolimab in advanced cancers. Data came from immunoSEQ multiplex PCR; TCRdb stores just in-frame clones and leaves some out. The table includes around 66,000 clones, approximately 89% detected once. Source: CD4+ or CD8+ T cells sorted from blood, taken in a trial of the OX40 agonist ivuxolimab. The receptor source for this set is an adult with an advanced solid tumor such as melanoma, head and neck, liver or kidney cancer.

The chain combines TRBV4-1 with TRBJ1-2, with a tentative D call TRBD1 (5 bases). The CDR3 loop spans 14 amino acids. CDR1 and CDR2 from the germline V gene are MGHRA and YSYEKL. Trimming left V 4 bases short and J 3 bases short, with 12 bases between. CDR3 loop: CASSLEWGHYGYTF. CDR3 nucleotide sequence: TGCGCCAGCAGCCTGGAATGGGGACACTATGGCTACACCTTC.

V usage is TRBV27 and J usage is TRBJ1-1; D is unresolved. Trimming cost V 4 bases and J 0 bases, with 6 bases left between them. Germline loops: CDR1 MNHEY, CDR2 SMNVEV (reference sequence). The CDR3 sequence is 13 residues long. The CDR3 loop is CASSSELNTEAFF. In DNA form, the CDR3 reads TGTGCCAGCAGTTCCGAGTTGAACACTGAAGCTTTCTTT.

The rearrangement links TRBV5-4 to TRBJ2-1; TRBD1 aligns across 9 bases. The CDR3 is made up of 14 amino acids. V lost 3 bases, J lost 6 bases, and 4 bases stayed unmatched. The germline V gene has CDR1 SGHNT and CDR2 YYREEE (reference sequence). CDR3 bases: TGTGCCAGCAGCTCCTTGGGACAGGGCAATGAGCAGTTCTTC. Translation gives CASSSLGQGNEQFF.

This chain joins TRBV2 and TRBJ2-6, with 7 bases fitting TRBD2. J lost 0 bases, V lost 3 bases, and 5 bases had no gene match. The CDR3 runs to 17 residues. Germline CDR1 SNHLY, CDR2 FYNNEI. CDR3 loop: CASSEGGTLSGANVLTF. The CDR3 DNA sequence: TGTGCCAGCAGTGAGGGGGGGACGCTCTCTGGGGCCAACGTCCTGACTTTC.

This sequence joins TRBV4-1 and TRBJ2-5; D gene ambiguous. The CDR3 has 12 amino acids. V shed 0 bases and J shed 8 bases, with 7 bases lying between them. Looked up from germline, CDR1 is MGHRA and CDR2 is YSYEKL. The DNA of the CDR3 is TGCGCCAGCAGCCAAGATTCCGCAACCCAGTACTTC. Translated: CASSQDSATQYF.

The V and J genes are TRBV5-6 and TRBJ2-1; TRBD1 might be the D (6 bases). Trimming cost V 0 bases and J 4 bases, with 11 bases left between them. Germline lookup yields CDR1 SGHDT and CDR2 YYEEEE. This CDR3 contains 15 residues. For the CDR3, the DNA is TGTGCCAGCAGCTTGGGAACAGGGTTTTACAATGAGCAGTTCTTC. Protein product: CASSLGTGFYNEQFF.

The chain combines TRBV4-2 with TRBJ2-7, with D possibly matching TRBD2 (5 bases). Trimming pared 5 bases from V and 7 bases from J, leaving 15 bases between. The CDR3 length is 13 residues. Germline-derived CDR1 and CDR2 are LGHNA and YNFKEQ. CDR3 DNA: TGTGCCAGCAGCTTGTCCGATCCGGGAGAGCAGTACTTC. Protein: CASSLSDPGEQYF.

There are a few counts of this clone. The rearrangement joins TRBV15 to TRBJ1-6; D uncertain. Trimming shortened V by 8 bases and J by 8 bases, and 13 bases separated the two germline ends. The CDR3 runs 13 residues. CDR1 and CDR2 from the germline V gene are LNHNV and YYDKDF (reference sequence). CDR3 protein: CATGGGGYSPLHF. CDR3 nucleotides: TGTGCCACCGGTGGAGGTGGGTATTCACCCCTCCACTTT. Together with reference TRBV15 and TRBJ1-6, the CDR3 gives the full variable domain: DAMVIQNPRYQVTQFGKPVTLSCSQTLNHNVMYWYQQKSSQAPKLLFHYYDKDFNNEADTPDNFQSRRPNTSFCFLDIRSPGLGDTAMYLCATGGGGYSPLHFGNGTRLTVT.

The V call is TRBV27, the J call TRBJ2-1, with D unclear. Germline V gene lookup returns CDR1 MNHEY and CDR2 SMNVEV (reference sequence). CDR3 length: 12 amino acids. V lost 5 bases and J 3 bases, leaving 5 bases between the germline ends. The CDR3 DNA reads TGTGCCAGCAGTAACGACTACAATGAGCAGTTCTTC. Translation: CASSNDYNEQFF.

The chain recombines TRBV19 with TRBJ2-5; TRBD2 aligns across 13 bases. Looked up from germline, CDR1 is LNHDA and CDR2 is SQIVND (reference sequence). J lost 3 bases, V lost 6 bases, and 4 bases had no gene match. The CDR3 sequence is 15 residues long. Here the CDR3 DNA reads TGTGCCAGTAGGGGACTAGCGGGGTCGGAAGAGACCCAGTACTTC. Amino acids: CASRGLAGSEETQYF.

The rearrangement uses TRBV6-5 and TRBJ1-2; possibly TRBD1 for D (6 bases). This CDR3 has 15 residues. CDR1 is MNHEY, CDR2 SVGAGI, per germline. With 2 bases removed from V and 2 bases from J, the gap between germline ends came to 12 bases. CDR3 sequence: CASSYGGGANYGYTF. The CDR3 nucleotides read TGTGCCAGCAGTTACGGCGGGGGCGCAAACTATGGCTACACCTTC.

The rearrangement uses TRBV15 and TRBJ1-5; TRBD1 agrees at 7 bases. The CDR3 runs to 14 residues. The trim removed 9 bases at V and 2 bases at J, leaving 7 bases unmatched. Germline-derived CDR1 and CDR2 are LNHNV and YYDKDF (reference sequence). The CDR3 sequence: CATSGGGGNQPQHF. The CDR3 nucleotides are TGTGCCACTAGCGGAGGGGGCGGCAATCAGCCCCAGCATTTT.

The J gene is TRBJ1-1, the V gene TRBV4-1; no clear D. Germline V gene data show CDR1 as MGHRA and CDR2 as YSYEKL. Trimming shortened V by 0 bases and J by 11 bases, and 16 bases separated the two germline ends. The CDR3 loop spans 14 amino acids. The DNA of the CDR3 is TGCGCCAGCAGCCAAGATGCCTCCGGATTGGAGGCTTTCTTT. Translated: CASSQDASGLEAFF.

This rearrangement joins TRBV11-2 to TRBJ2-5, with a weak D call TRBD1 (6 bases). Germline CDR1 SGHAT, CDR2 FQNNGV. The CDR3 length is 16 residues. With 1 base removed from V and 5 bases from J, the gap between germline ends came to 17 bases. CDR3 DNA: TGTGCCAGCAGCTTAGTAGTTGCGAGGGGGTTGGAGACCCAGTACTTC. Protein sequence: CASSLVVARGLETQYF.

The chain has TRBV27 and TRBJ1-2, with D perhaps TRBD1 (6 bases). The CDR3 consists of 13 residues. Germline V gene data show CDR1 as MNHEY and CDR2 as SMNVEV (reference sequence). V lost 2 bases and J lost 7, with 11 bases in between. DNA of the CDR3: TGTGCCAGCAGTTTAGCAGGGGCGGTTGGCTACACCTTC. Translation: CASSLAGAVGYTF.

V gene TRBV11-3 combines with J gene TRBJ2-5; TRBD2 matches at 8 bases. Germline V gene lookup returns CDR1 SGHNT and CDR2 YENEEA. CDR3 length equals 15 residues. Losses at the gene ends were 5 bases for V and 5 bases for J; bases not matched to a gene: 10. CDR3 DNA sequence: TGTGCCAGCAGCCCCCTGACGGGGGGGCCCGAGACCCAGTACTTC. It encodes CASSPLTGGPETQYF.

The V and J genes are TRBV6-1 and TRBJ1-2, with TRBD1 matching 8 bases. With V trimmed by 5 bases and J by 7 bases, 6 bases remained unmatched. Germline CDR1 MNHNS, CDR2 SASEGT. The CDR3 totals 13 residues. CDR3 nucleotides: TGTGCCAGCAGTACTACAGGGGGAAGTGGCTACACCTTC. This encodes CASSTTGGSGYTF.

The V call is TRBV2, the J call TRBJ2-7; D is unclear. The CDR3 spans 13 residues. The germline V and J ends were trimmed by 5 bases and 3 bases, with 11 bases remaining between them. Germline CDR1 reads SNHLY; CDR2 reads FYNNEI. As DNA, the CDR3 is TGTGCCAGCAGTTCCGGGCCCGACTACGAGCAGTACTTC. Amino acid sequence: CASSSGPDYEQYF.

V is TRBV5-4 and J is TRBJ1-2; 8 positions agree with TRBD1. The CDR3 covers 13 residues. Germline V gene lookup returns CDR1 SGHNT and CDR2 YYREEE (reference sequence). Trimming cost V 5 bases and J 3 bases; bases outside gene matches: 3. CDR3 region: CASRPGQDYGYTF. CDR3 bases: TGTGCCAGCAGGCCGGGACAGGACTATGGCTACACCTTC.

This chain links TRBV11-2 with TRBJ2-3; D is unclear. The CDR3 sequence is 13 residues long. Germline CDR1 reads SGHAT; CDR2 reads FQNNGV. V shed 2 bases and J shed 0 bases, with 3 bases lying between them. CDR3 in amino acids: CASSLYSTDTQYF. CDR3 bases: TGTGCCAGCAGCTTATACAGCACAGATACGCAGTATTTT.

The rearrangement links TRBV7-9 to TRBJ2-3, with 9 bases matching TRBD2. CDR1 and CDR2 (germline): SEHNR, FQNEAQ (reference sequence). This CDR3 is 17 amino acids long. J gave up 0 bases and V 11 bases, and 15 bases lay outside the gene matches. The CDR3 DNA is TGTGCCGCCGTCGGTAGCGGGGGAACCTCTAGCACAGATACGCAGTATTTT. This sequence encodes CAAVGSGGTSSTDTQYF.

The chain is built from TRBV19 and TRBJ2-2, with a tentative D call TRBD2 (6 bases). The germline V gene encodes CDR1 LNHDA and CDR2 SQIVND (reference sequence). The CDR3 covers 16 residues. V lost 6 bases to trimming and J lost 6 bases, with 20 bases between them. CDR3 in amino acids: CASREGIGMLAGELFF. The CDR3, as DNA: TGTGCCAGTAGGGAGGGAATCGGCATGTTAGCCGGGGAGCTGTTTTTT.

On this clone: At one end the junction does not follow the germline gene, possibly because of a read error. The genes are TRBV5-1 and TRBJ1-2; tentative D call: TRBD1 (6 bases). Germline V gene data show CDR1 as SGHRS and CDR2 as YFSETQ. The length of the CDR3 is 14 residues. The CDR3 bases are TGCGCCAGCAGCTTTGAAGTACTCCCGGACAGCCGAACTTTC. This sequence encodes CASSFEVLPDSRTF.

Here the CDR3 reads CASSLGGGYTF. In DNA form, the CDR3 reads TGCGCCAGCAGCTTGGGGGGTGGATACACCTTC. The V and J genes are TRBV5-1 and TRBJ1-2; no reliable D call. Germline values: CDR1 SGHRS, CDR2 YFSETQ. V shed 0 bases and J shed 11 bases, with 8 bases lying between them. This CDR3 is built from 11 residues. Full variable domain (rest looked up from reference TRBV5-1 and TRBJ1-2): KAGVTQTPRYLIKTRGQQVTLSCSPISGHRSVSWYQQTPGQGLQFLFEYFSETQRNKGNFPGRFSGRQFSNSRSEMNVSTLELGDSALYLCASSLGGGYTFGSGTRLTVV.

The chain uses TRBV5-6 and TRBJ2-7; D could derive from TRBD1 or TRBD2 (5 bases each). The CDR3 runs to 16 residues. Trimming stripped 0 bases from V and 1 base from J, with 14 bases between. Germline V gene data show CDR1 as SGHDT and CDR2 as YYEEEE. The CDR3 region has the DNA TGTGCCAGCAGCTTGGCCGGGACGTCGATTTCCTACGAGCAGTACTTC. Protein product: CASSLAGTSISYEQYF.

The V call is TRBV19, the J call TRBJ1-1; D unclear. V was cut by 3 bases and J by 0 bases, with 14 bases left in between. This CDR3 has 16 amino acids. CDR1 is LNHDA, CDR2 SQIVND, per germline (reference sequence). DNA of the CDR3: TGTGCCAGTAGTATCGATCCAAGTGCCATGAACACTGAAGCTTTCTTT. This translates into CASSIDPSAMNTEAFF.

This rearrangement joins TRBV13 to TRBJ2-7; D unclear. CDR1 is PRHDT, CDR2 FYEKMQ, per germline (reference sequence). Trimming took 5 bases from V and 5 from J, leaving 10 bases between them. This CDR3 contains 12 residues. The CDR3 loop is CASSGKSNEQYF. As DNA, the CDR3 is TGTGCCAGCAGCGGAAAGTCGAACGAGCAGTACTTC.

This clone has only one observation. This chain joins TRBV13 and TRBJ1-1, with 12 positions matching TRBD1. Germline CDR1 and CDR2: PRHDT and FYEKMQ (reference sequence). The J segment lost 1 base and the V segment lost 5 bases, leaving 8 bases of the junction unmatched. The CDR3 loop spans 17 amino acids. In DNA, the CDR3 is TGTGCCAGCAGCGTAATGGGGACAGGGGGCTGGAACACTGAAGCTTTCTTT. It yields the protein CASSVMGTGGWNTEAFF.

The J gene is TRBJ1-5, the V gene TRBV19, with a possible D match to TRBD1 (5 bases). Germline CDR1 LNHDA, CDR2 SQIVND (reference sequence). This CDR3 comprises 16 residues. V gave up 0 bases and J gave up 6 bases, with 15 bases separating them. Here the CDR3 DNA reads TGTGCCAGTAGTATAGATCAGTGGGGGGGAGGTCAGCCCCAGCATTTT. Its translation is CASSIDQWGGGQPQHF.

The chain has TRBV7-2 and TRBJ2-7; 7 bases fit TRBD2. V was pared by 5 bases and J by 1 base, with 11 bases of the junction left unmatched. The CDR3 is 16 residues long. Germline V lookup: CDR1 SGHTA, CDR2 FQGNSA. The CDR3 region has the DNA TGTGCCAGCAGCCCGAAAGGACTAGTGAATTCCTACGAGCAGTACTTC. Translating gives CASSPKGLVNSYEQYF.